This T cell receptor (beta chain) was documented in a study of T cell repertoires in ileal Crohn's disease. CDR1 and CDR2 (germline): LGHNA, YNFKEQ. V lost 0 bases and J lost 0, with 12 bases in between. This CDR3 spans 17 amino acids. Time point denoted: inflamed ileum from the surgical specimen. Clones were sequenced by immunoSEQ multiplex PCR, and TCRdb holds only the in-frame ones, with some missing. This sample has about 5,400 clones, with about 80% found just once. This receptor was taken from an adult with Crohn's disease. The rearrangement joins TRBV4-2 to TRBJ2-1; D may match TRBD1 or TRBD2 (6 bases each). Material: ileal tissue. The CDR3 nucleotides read TGTGCCAGCAGCCAAGACCCCGGGGGCAGCTCCTACAATGAGCAGTTCTTC. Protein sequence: CASSQDPGGSSYNEQFF.